A single sample gave rise to the 3 T cell receptor beta chains below, sequenced in a study of cytomegalovirus exposure and HLA in healthy donors. Primers included in the PCR were 60 Vbeta and 13 Jbeta primers. Clones were read by immunoSEQ multiplex PCR, and TCRdb kept only the in-frame ones, dropping some. The table has some 150,000 clones, 82% seen once. The sample was PBMCs. The receptors originated from a male donor in good health and CMV-seronegative.

The chain links TRBV7-3 to TRBJ2-6; 7 bases fit TRBD1. This CDR3 has 15 amino acids. Losses at the gene ends were 5 bases for V and 4 bases for J; bases not matched to a gene: 5. Germline CDR1 and CDR2: SGHTA and FQGTGA. CDR3 in amino acids: CASSRDRAGANVLTF. The CDR3 coding sequence is TGTGCCAGCAGCAGAGACAGGGCCGGGGCCAACGTCCTGACTTTC.

The rearrangement uses TRBV7-9 and TRBJ1-1; TRBD1 might be the D (6 bases). Germline V gene sequence: CDR1 SEHNR, CDR2 FQNEAQ (reference sequence). The V gene lost 5 bases and the J gene lost 0 bases, with 10 bases spanning the gap. This CDR3 is built from 14 residues. CDR3 protein: CASSHRQVNTEAFF. CDR3 DNA: TGTGCCAGCAGCCATCGACAGGTGAACACTGAAGCTTTCTTT.

The V gene is TRBV5-1, the J gene TRBJ2-3; 9 bases match TRBD2. Germline V lookup: CDR1 SGHRS, CDR2 YFSETQ. This CDR3 contains 17 residues. V gave up 5 bases and J gave up 2 bases; unmatched junction bases: 12. The DNA for the CDR3 is TGCGCCAGCAGAACGGGTCAATCTAGCGGGGTCACAGATACGCAGTATTTT. Encoded protein: CASRTGQSSGVTDTQYF.